This TCR beta chain was captured by sequencing in a study of control samples from healthy donors and cancer patients. Sequenced by immunoSEQ multiplex PCR; TCRdb stores in-frame clones only, minus some. The sample lists over 120,000 clones, approximately 92% occurring once. The CDR3 sequence is 11 residues long. Germline V gene lookup returns CDR1 MNHNS and CDR2 SASEGT. V lost 3 bases to trimming and J lost 8 bases, with 4 bases between them. Source material: blood. The genes are TRBV6-1 and TRBJ2-2, with D uncertain. This clonotype was obtained from a young man in good health. The CDR3 DNA reads as TGTGCCAGCAGTGATGGGGGGGAGCTGTTTTTT. Its protein product is CASSDGGELFF.